Considering frequency, the clone carrying this T cell receptor (beta chain) is medium-sized. Its antigen is not identified. The data belong to a study of T cell clusters in autoimmune cytopenias. Study results and caveats: Primary autoimmune cytopenia patients seemingly lacked the physiological T cell clusters found in healthy donors.

Multiplex touch-down PCR amplified TRB using TRB-A and TRB-B pools in one tube. TCRdb re-called the multiplex PCR reads; every CDR3 protein appears as one record, without DNA. Its clone listing holds approximately 4,900 distinct CDR3 sequences. The CDR3 is 15 residues long. CDR1 and CDR2 from the germline V gene are SGHRS and YFSETQ. TRB was amplified from approximately 250 ng of peripheral blood genomic DNA per sample. This sequence was found in a human donor with an autoimmune cytopenia or autoimmune hepatitis (not recorded which). The chain links TRBV5-1 to TRBJ2-7; TCRdb reports TRBD1, a call that lacks DNA to check it against. The sequenced sample was peripheral blood. The CDR3 region is CASSNPDLFAYEQYF.